Following are 22 T cell receptor beta chains from one sample sequenced in a study of T cells after posttransplantation cyclophosphamide. Method: immunoSEQ multiplex PCR; TCRdb's copy keeps in-frame clones and lacks some. The sample counts about 40,000 clones, none seen once; the ten largest own about 6%. Sequences were obtained from PBMCs. The receptors come from a man aged 25 to 40 in good health and a related stem cell transplant donor.

This clone was seen many times. The chain is built from TRBV5-5 and TRBJ1-2; D is unresolved. Per germline, CDR1 SGHKS and CDR2 YYEKEE (reference sequence). Trimming cost V 0 bases and J 4 bases, with 13 bases left between them. This CDR3 is built from 15 residues. Here the CDR3 reads CASSLELGRRYGYTF. The CDR3 bases are TGTGCCAGCAGCTTGGAACTGGGCAGGCGCTATGGCTACACCTTC.

This clone was counted only a few times. The V call is TRBV29-1, the J call TRBJ2-5; TRBD2 might be the D (6 bases). The CDR3 spans 12 residues. V was shortened by 7 bases and J by 5 bases, with 14 bases between the two germline ends. Germline CDR1 is SQVTM and CDR2 is ANQGSEA. CDR3 residues: CSAWGERETQYF. The CDR3 coding sequence is TGCAGCGCGTGGGGGGAGCGGGAGACCCAGTACTTC.

This clone was observed at least ten times. V usage is TRBV15 and J usage is TRBJ2-7; 8 bases align to TRBD1. Germline V gene lookup returns CDR1 LNHNV and CDR2 YYDKDF (reference sequence). The CDR3 has 15 residues. The ends lost 0 bases at V and 4 bases at J; junction bases unmatched: 5. CDR3: CATSRDKGQGYEQYF. DNA for the CDR3: TGTGCCACCAGCAGAGATAAAGGACAGGGTTACGAGCAGTACTTC.

This clone was seen many times. CDR3 loop: CASSGRDRSYNEQFF. In DNA form, the CDR3 reads TGTGCCAGCAGCGGACGGGACAGATCCTACAATGAGCAGTTCTTC. The V gene is TRBV9, the J gene TRBJ2-1; TRBD1 agrees at 7 bases. V was clipped by 3 bases and J by 1 base; unmatched bases: 4. The length of the CDR3 is 15 residues. Germline V gives CDR1 SGDLS, CDR2 YYNGEE.

In this sample, this clone turned up many times. The chain carries TRBV29-1 and TRBJ2-6; no firm D call. The V end lost 7 bases, the J end lost 3 bases, and 10 bases lay between the germline ends. From germline, CDR1 is SQVTM and CDR2 ANQGSEA. This CDR3 is 13 amino acids long. CDR3 nucleotide sequence: TGCAGCGCCCGGTTTTATGGGGCCAACGTCCTGACTTTC. It codes for CSARFYGANVLTF.

The table lists this clone with many counts. The chain recombines TRBV4-2 with TRBJ1-5, with a possible D match to TRBD1 (5 bases). V lost 0 bases, J lost 6 bases, and 12 bases lay in between. Germline V CDR1 and CDR2: LGHNA, YNFKEQ. This CDR3 has 15 amino acids. CDR3 DNA: TGTGCCAGCAGCCAAGATAGGGGCAACGGTCAGCCCCAGCATTTT. It codes for CASSQDRGNGQPQHF.

Ten or more counts support this clone. The chain couples TRBV6-2 or TRBV6-3 to TRBJ1-1; 7 nucleotides align to TRBD1. Germline V CDR1 and CDR2: MNHEY, SVGEGT. This CDR3 is 14 amino acids long. The V gene end was trimmed by 0 bases and the J gene end by 4 bases; junction bases not matched to a gene: 2. This CDR3 reads CASSYSRDSTEAFF. The CDR3 coding sequence is TGTGCCAGCAGTTACTCGAGGGACAGCACTGAAGCTTTCTTT.

This clone was seen at least ten times. V is TRBV10-3 and J is TRBJ1-1, with 11 bases aligning to TRBD1. Trimming removed 6 bases from V and 6 bases from J; junction bases left unmatched: 9. Germline V lookup: CDR1 ENHRY, CDR2 SYGVKD. The CDR3 length is 15 residues. The CDR3 DNA sequence: TGTGCCATCAGGGAACCGGGACAGGGGGTACCTGAAGCTTTCTTT. Protein product: CAIREPGQGVPEAFF.

This clone was counted at least ten times. Within the sample, other DNA sequences also encode this same CDR3. J is TRBJ1-1 and V is TRBV4-1; D may be TRBD1 (5 bases). The CDR3 loop spans 14 amino acids. The germline V and J ends were trimmed by 1 base and 5 bases, with 11 bases remaining between them. CDR1 is MGHRA, CDR2 YSYEKL, per germline. The CDR3 here is CASSQGQGSTEAFF. The CDR3 region has the DNA TGCGCCAGCAGCCAAGGGCAGGGTAGTACTGAAGCTTTCTTT.

The table lists this clone with many counts. The chain employs TRBV5-1 and TRBJ1-1; 8 positions match TRBD1. CDR1 and CDR2 (germline): SGHRS, YFSETQ. J gave up 5 bases and V 4 bases, and 4 bases lay outside the gene matches. The CDR3 has 13 amino acids. The CDR3 DNA reads TGCGCCAGCAGCAGACAGGGGCGGACTGAAGCTTTCTTT. The encoded protein is CASSRQGRTEAFF.

There are many counts of this clone. The chain is built from TRBV25-1 and TRBJ2-1; D perhaps matches TRBD1 (6 bases). The CDR3 totals 14 residues. The ends were cut back, 3 bases at V and 5 bases at J, with 11 bases in the middle. The V gene's germline CDR1 is MGHDK and CDR2 SYGVNS. As DNA, the CDR3 is TGTGCCAGCAGTGATGGCCAGGGGAACAATGAGCAGTTCTTC. It is translated as CASSDGQGNNEQFF. Supplemented by reference TRBV25-1 and TRBJ2-1, the full variable domain reads EADIYQTPRYLVIGTGKKITLECSQTMGHDKMYWYQQDPGMELHLIHYSYGVNSTEKGDLSSESTVSRIRTEHFPLTLESARPSHTSQYLCASSDGQGNNEQFFGPGTRLTVL.

This rearrangement joins TRBV5-6 to TRBJ2-5; D gene unclear. Germline assignment: CDR1 SGHDT and CDR2 YYEEEE. The CDR3 extends over 16 amino acids. Trimming stripped 5 bases from V and 3 bases from J, with 20 bases between. The CDR3 coding sequence is TGTGCCAGCAGAATTACCCCAGGCCCGGTGAAAGAGACCCAGTACTTC. It is translated as CASRITPGPVKETQYF.

This clone was seen repeatedly, ten times or more. The J gene is TRBJ1-1, the V gene TRBV19; D is ambiguous. The V gene lost 7 bases and the J gene lost 7 bases, with 16 bases spanning the gap. Germline values: CDR1 LNHDA, CDR2 SQIVND (reference sequence). CDR3 length equals 13 residues. This chain's CDR3 is CASTSTERGEAFF. The DNA for the CDR3 is TGTGCCAGTACCTCAACAGAAAGAGGTGAAGCTTTCTTT.

This clone was observed many times. The V call is TRBV19, the J call TRBJ1-1; 7 bases fit TRBD1. In germline, CDR1 is LNHDA, CDR2 SQIVND (reference sequence). J gave up 0 bases and V 5 bases, and 12 bases lay outside the gene matches. The CDR3 consists of 17 residues. The CDR3 reads CASSHTPGQRLNTEAFF. For the CDR3, the DNA is TGTGCCAGTAGTCATACCCCGGGACAGAGATTGAACACTGAAGCTTTCTTT.

At least ten counts were recorded for this clone. The chain joins TRBV10-3 to TRBJ2-2; D is perhaps TRBD2 (6 bases). Germline CDR1 and CDR2: ENHRY and SYGVKD. V was cut by 6 bases and J by 0 bases, with 11 bases left in between. The CDR3 contains 15 residues. Here the CDR3 reads CAIREGTANTGELFF. Written as DNA, the CDR3 is TGTGCCATCAGAGAGGGGACTGCGAACACCGGGGAGCTGTTTTTT.

This clone appeared many times. The J gene is TRBJ1-3, the V gene TRBV28, with 7 bases fitting TRBD1. Germline CDR1 MDHEN, CDR2 SYDVKM. J gave up 3 bases and V 7 bases, and 3 bases lay outside the gene matches. The CDR3 totals 13 residues. The CDR3 DNA reads as TGTGCCAGCACAGGGGGTCTTGGAAACACCATATATTTT. It codes for CASTGGLGNTIYF.

V is TRBV9 and J is TRBJ2-2, with D possibly being TRBD2 (6 bases). V shed 2 bases and J shed 4 bases, with 12 bases lying between them. CDR1 SGDLS and CDR2 YYNGEE come from the germline V gene. This CDR3 region has 15 residues. CDR3 loop: CASSVLTTSTGELFF. For the CDR3, the DNA is TGTGCCAGCAGCGTCCTAACGACTAGCACCGGGGAGCTGTTTTTT.

In this sample, this clone turned up many times. This sequence joins TRBV6-2 or TRBV6-3 and TRBJ2-6; D possibly uses TRBD1 or TRBD2 (5 bases each). The germline V gene encodes CDR1 MNHEY and CDR2 SVGEGT. With 10 bases removed from V and 3 bases from J, the gap between germline ends came to 10 bases. The CDR3 spans 13 residues. CDR3 bases: TGTGCCACGAGGGGTAGTGGGGCCAACGTCCTGACTTTC. It encodes CATRGSGANVLTF.

At least ten counts were recorded for this clone. The chain uses TRBV9 and TRBJ1-5; 9 bases fit TRBD1. The germline CDR1 and CDR2 sequences are SGDLS and YYNGEE. This CDR3 has 16 amino acids. The V and J ends lost 3 bases and 4 bases, in that order; junction bases with no gene match: 8. CDR3: CASSASTGGQNQPQHF. The CDR3 region has the DNA TGTGCCAGCAGCGCCAGCACAGGGGGCCAAAATCAGCCCCAGCATTTT.

This clone was detected a few times. The chain carries TRBV5-4 and TRBJ1-5; perhaps TRBD1 as D (6 bases). The germline gives CDR1 SGHNT, CDR2 YYREEE (reference sequence). With 4 bases removed from V and 3 bases from J, the gap between germline ends came to 11 bases. This CDR3 comprises 14 residues. This CDR3 is CASSPDSPNQPQHF. CDR3 coding DNA: TGTGCCAGCAGCCCGGACAGTCCCAATCAGCCCCAGCATTTT.

There are many counts of this clone. The chain combines TRBV6-6 with TRBJ2-1, with 7 bases lining up with TRBD1. This CDR3 contains 15 residues. Germline-derived CDR1 and CDR2 are MNHNY and SVGAGI (reference sequence). Losses at the gene ends were 6 bases for V and 0 bases for J; bases not matched to a gene: 5. CDR3 sequence (DNA): TGTGCCAGCAGCCCGGACAGGAGCTCCTACAATGAGCAGTTCTTC. This encodes CASSPDRSSYNEQFF.

The table lists this clone with a few counts. The chain employs TRBV5-1 and TRBJ2-5; 7 bases match TRBD1. The CDR3 totals 14 residues. V gave up 3 bases and J gave up 4 bases; unmatched junction bases: 6. Germline V gene data show CDR1 as SGHRS and CDR2 as YFSETQ. CDR3 sequence: CASSWGRQGETQYF. The CDR3 region has the DNA TGCGCCAGCAGCTGGGGGAGACAGGGAGAGACCCAGTACTTC.